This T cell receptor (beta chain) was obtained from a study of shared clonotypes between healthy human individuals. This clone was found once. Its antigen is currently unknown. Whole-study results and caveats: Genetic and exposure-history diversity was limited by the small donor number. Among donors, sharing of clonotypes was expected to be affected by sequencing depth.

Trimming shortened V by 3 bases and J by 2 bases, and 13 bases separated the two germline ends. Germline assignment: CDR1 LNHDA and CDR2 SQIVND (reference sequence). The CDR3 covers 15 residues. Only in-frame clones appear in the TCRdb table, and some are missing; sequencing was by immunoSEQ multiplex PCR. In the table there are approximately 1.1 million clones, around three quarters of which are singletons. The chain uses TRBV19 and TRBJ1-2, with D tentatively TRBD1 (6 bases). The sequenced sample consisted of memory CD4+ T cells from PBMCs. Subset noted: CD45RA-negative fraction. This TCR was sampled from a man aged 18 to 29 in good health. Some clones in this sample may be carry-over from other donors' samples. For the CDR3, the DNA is TGTGCCAGTAGTATCCCAGGGGCTATCAACTATGGCTACACCTTC. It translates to CASSIPGAINYGYTF.